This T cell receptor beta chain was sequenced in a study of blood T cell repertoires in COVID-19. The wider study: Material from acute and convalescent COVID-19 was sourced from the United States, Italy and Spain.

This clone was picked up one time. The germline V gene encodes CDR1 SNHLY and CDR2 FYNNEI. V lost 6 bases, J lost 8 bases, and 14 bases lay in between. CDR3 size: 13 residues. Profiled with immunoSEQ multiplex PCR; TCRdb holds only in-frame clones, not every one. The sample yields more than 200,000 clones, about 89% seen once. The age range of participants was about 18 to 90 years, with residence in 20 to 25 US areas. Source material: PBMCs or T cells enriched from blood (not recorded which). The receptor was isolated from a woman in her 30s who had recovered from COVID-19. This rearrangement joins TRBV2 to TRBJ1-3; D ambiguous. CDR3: CASRVLSEHTIYF. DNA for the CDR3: TGTGCCAGCAGGGTCTTGTCTGAGCACACCATATATTTT.